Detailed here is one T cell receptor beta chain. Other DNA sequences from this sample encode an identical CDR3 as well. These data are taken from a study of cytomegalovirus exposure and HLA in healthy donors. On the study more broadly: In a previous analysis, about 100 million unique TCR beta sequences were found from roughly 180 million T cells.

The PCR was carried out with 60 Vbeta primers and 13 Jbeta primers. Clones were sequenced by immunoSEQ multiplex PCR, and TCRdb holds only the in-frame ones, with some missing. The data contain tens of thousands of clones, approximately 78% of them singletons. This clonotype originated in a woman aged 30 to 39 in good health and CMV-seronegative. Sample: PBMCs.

The CDR3 DNA sequence: TGCGCCAGCACCGTGAACAGGGGGCGCAGGGGTAAGGAGACCCAGTACTTC. It is translated as CASTVNRGRRGKETQYF. The chain joins TRBV5-1 to TRBJ2-5, with TRBD1 matching over 9 bases. Per the germline V gene, CDR1 is SGHRS and CDR2 is YFSETQ. V lost 6 bases and J lost 5; bases outside the gene matches: 17. The CDR3 is made up of 17 amino acids. The variable domain in full, completed from reference TRBV5-1 and TRBJ2-5, reads KAGVTQTPRYLIKTRGQQVTLSCSPISGHRSVSWYQQTPGQGLQFLFEYFSETQRNKGNFPGRFSGRQFSNSRSEMNVSTLELGDSALYLCASTVNRGRRGKETQYFGPGTRLLVL.